This T cell receptor beta chain was retrieved from a study of metastatic and nonmetastatic thyroid tumors. Looking at the study overall: For malignant and benign thyroid patients, tumor or nodule tissue and blood were the sources whose repertoires were compared. Overall study findings and caveats: Across blood and tumor, TCR beta diversity in malignant thyroid tumors was reportedly significantly higher than in benign nodules.

This CDR3 has 15 residues. Germline V gene lookup returns CDR1 MNHNS and CDR2 SASEGT. The V gene end was trimmed by 8 bases and the J gene end by 2 bases; junction bases not matched to a gene: 9. In the original analysis: The distant-metastasis classifier for papillary thyroid cancer was built from CDR3 differences across clinicopathological groups. MiXCR re-clonotyped the PCR reads for TCRdb. These V and J calls derive from TCRdb rather than the authors' analysis. The profile shows 15,000 or so clones, 3.5% to 4.5% of them singletons. Thyroid surgery was performed in patients who had received no treatment beforehand. This clone turned up a few times. Its antigen is unidentified.

This chain uses TRBV6-1 with TRBJ2-7; 10 bases are a match to TRBD1. The sample taken for sequencing was tumor tissue. This receptor was identified in a female donor with papillary thyroid cancer or a benign thyroid nodule (not recorded which). Some clones in this sample may be carry-over from other donors' samples. DNA of the CDR3: TGTGCCAGCGAAGCGACAGGGGGCGACGCCTACGAGCAGTACTTC. This codes for CASEATGGDAYEQYF.